A single sample is the source of the 29 T cell receptor beta chains below, sequenced in a study of control samples from healthy donors and cancer patients. The method was immunoSEQ multiplex PCR; TCRdb's version includes in-frame clones alone and lacks a portion of them. The data hold about 250,000 clones, with approximately 80% observed a single time. What was sequenced was PBMCs. Receptors were obtained from a woman in her fifties or sixties with lung cancer.

The rearrangement uses TRBV9 and TRBJ1-5, with unresolved D. The CDR3 runs to 15 residues. The germline gives CDR1 SGDLS, CDR2 YYNGEE. V was cut by 0 bases and J by 0 bases, with 7 bases left in between. The CDR3 bases are TGTGCCAGCAGCGTAGGGCCCAATAGCAATCAGCCCCAGCATTTT. Its protein is CASSVGPNSNQPQHF.

This chain uses TRBV6-5 with TRBJ1-6; D remains ambiguous. From germline, CDR1 is MNHEY and CDR2 SVGAGI. The ends were cut back, 7 bases at V and 0 bases at J, with 7 bases in the middle. This CDR3 comprises 14 residues. The CDR3 nucleotides read TGTGCCAGCAAAACAGTCTCCTATAATTCACCCCTCCACTTT. This sequence encodes CASKTVSYNSPLHF.

This chain links TRBV6-1 with TRBJ1-5; D remains ambiguous. The CDR3 spans 14 residues. Germline V lookup: CDR1 MNHNS, CDR2 SASEGT. The germline V and J ends were trimmed by 2 bases and 0 bases, with 5 bases remaining between them. The CDR3, as DNA: TGTGCCAGCAGTGAAAACCTTAGCAATCAGCCCCAGCATTTT. The encoded protein is CASSENLSNQPQHF.

The rearrangement joins TRBV14 to TRBJ2-7, with D perhaps matching TRBD1 or TRBD2 (5 bases each). This CDR3 comprises 13 residues. Germline CDR1 is SGHDN and CDR2 is FVKESK. Trimming removed 1 base from V and 6 bases from J, with 10 bases in between. For the CDR3, the DNA is TGTGCCAGCAGCCAAGTAACCGGGACCGAGCAGTACTTC. Translated, it gives CASSQVTGTEQYF.

The chain links TRBV18 to TRBJ1-5; D unresolved. CDR1 is KGHSH, CDR2 LQKENI, per germline. V shed 3 bases and J shed 9 bases, with 12 bases lying between them. The CDR3 spans 13 residues. The CDR3 DNA reads as TGTGCCAGCTCACCGCCGGGTTTTCTGCCCCAGCATTTT. Amino acids: CASSPPGFLPQHF.

This chain links TRBV5-1 with TRBJ1-4; a possible D gene is TRBD1 (5 bases). Germline values: CDR1 SGHRS, CDR2 YFSETQ. The CDR3 length is 15 residues. V lost 9 bases to trimming and J lost 6 bases, with 21 bases between them. The chain's CDR3 is CATRLAPRGDEKLFF. CDR3 sequence (DNA): TGCGCCACCAGGCTCGCGCCTCGAGGGGATGAAAAACTGTTTTTT. Full variable domain (missing parts from reference TRBV5-1 and TRBJ1-4): KAGVTQTPRYLIKTRGQQVTLSCSPISGHRSVSWYQQTPGQGLQFLFEYFSETQRNKGNFPGRFSGRQFSNSRSEMNVSTLELGDSALYLCATRLAPRGDEKLFFGSGTQLSVL.

The chain has TRBV27 and TRBJ2-7, with 10 bases fitting TRBD1. CDR1 MNHEY and CDR2 SMNVEV come from the germline V gene (reference sequence). J was trimmed by 2 bases and V by 5 bases; bases with no gene match: 9. CDR3 length: 16 residues. CDR3 in DNA: TGTGCCAGCAGTCCCCGGGGACAGGGGAGGACCTACGAGCAGTACTTC. Translated: CASSPRGQGRTYEQYF.

The chain is built from TRBV5-1 and TRBJ2-5, with 11 bases matching TRBD1. The CDR3 contains 15 residues. The junction had 2 bases not matched to a gene; V was cut back by 3 bases and J by 1 base. The V gene's germline CDR1 is SGHRS and CDR2 YFSETQ. The CDR3 DNA reads as TGCGCCAGCAGCTCGGGACAGGGGGTCCAAGAGACCCAGTACTTC. Amino acid sequence: CASSSGQGVQETQYF.

V and J are TRBV27 and TRBJ2-7, with D possibly TRBD2 on 6 matching bases. The V gene lost 8 bases and the J gene lost 2 bases, with 19 bases spanning the gap. Germline lookup yields CDR1 MNHEY and CDR2 SMNVEV (reference sequence). The CDR3 has 15 residues. CDR3 region: CASSRRDGSPYEQYF. Written as DNA, the CDR3 is TGTGCCAGCTCTCGGCGGGATGGATCCCCCTACGAGCAGTACTTC.

This clone was counted a few times. V is TRBV15 and J is TRBJ2-5; TRBD1 aligns across 9 bases. Germline values: CDR1 LNHNV, CDR2 YYDKDF (reference sequence). Trimming at V came to 2 bases and at J to 1 base, leaving 2 bases not matched to a gene. The length of the CDR3 is 15 residues. CDR3 in amino acids: CATSRYRGPQETQYF. DNA for the CDR3: TGTGCCACCAGCAGATACAGGGGGCCCCAAGAGACCCAGTACTTC.

The chain recombines TRBV28 with TRBJ2-3; D is perhaps TRBD1 or TRBD2 (5 bases each). This CDR3 contains 15 residues. Trimming took off 7 bases at V and 0 bases at J, with 14 bases between the two ends. Per the germline V gene, CDR1 is MDHEN and CDR2 is SYDVKM. Written as DNA, the CDR3 is TGTGCCAGCACCCCCAGAGGGGCGAGCACAGATACGCAGTATTTT. Translation gives CASTPRGASTDTQYF.

The V gene is TRBV18, the J gene TRBJ2-1; 9 positions agree with TRBD2. In germline, CDR1 is KGHSH, CDR2 LQKENI. J was trimmed by 4 bases and V by 3 bases; bases with no gene match: 7. The CDR3 is made up of 16 amino acids. In DNA form, the CDR3 reads TGTGCCAGCTCACCGCAACTAGCGGGCGAGTACAATGAGCAGTTCTTC. It yields the protein CASSPQLAGEYNEQFF.

This chain connects TRBV6-5 to TRBJ2-2; no clear D. V dropped 0 bases and J dropped 6 bases, with 8 bases sitting between them. This CDR3 is built from 14 residues. The germline V gene has CDR1 MNHEY and CDR2 SVGAGI. CDR3 region: CASSYSSFAGELFF. CDR3 nucleotides: TGTGCCAGCAGTTACTCGAGTTTTGCCGGGGAGCTGTTTTTT.

This chain uses TRBV18 with TRBJ1-4, with D possibly being TRBD1 (5 bases). In germline, CDR1 is KGHSH, CDR2 LQKENI. The CDR3 is 14 residues long. Between the trimmed V and J ends, which lost 6 bases and 5 bases, there was a span of 13 bases. CDR3 sequence: CASSHPGLNEKLFF. CDR3 nucleotide sequence: TGTGCCAGCTCCCATCCGGGACTCAATGAAAAACTGTTTTTT. The full variable domain, its missing parts supplied by reference TRBV18 and TRBJ1-4, is NAGVMQNPRHLVRRRGQEARLRCSPMKGHSHVYWYRQLPEEGLKFMVYLQKENIIDESGMPKERFSAEFPKEGPSILRIQQVVRGDSAAYFCASSHPGLNEKLFFGSGTQLSVL.

Remarks on this clone: The same CDR3 also results from other DNA sequences found in this sample. The chain links TRBV5-1 to TRBJ1-4; D perhaps matches TRBD1 (5 bases). The CDR3 contains 13 residues. V was trimmed by 3 bases and J by 8 bases, leaving 11 bases between them. In germline, CDR1 is SGHRS, CDR2 YFSETQ. The CDR3 DNA reads TGCGCCAGCAGCTCGGGGGGGGGAGAAAAACTGTTTTTT. It is translated as CASSSGGGEKLFF.

The V call is TRBV5-5, the J call TRBJ1-6; 7 bases match TRBD1. Germline V gene data show CDR1 as SGHKS and CDR2 as YYEKEE (reference sequence). CDR3 size: 14 residues. The V and J ends lost 2 bases and 5 bases, in that order; junction bases with no gene match: 1. The chain's CDR3 is CASSFGTDNSPLHF. The CDR3 DNA sequence: TGTGCCAGCAGCTTCGGGACAGATAATTCACCCCTCCACTTT.

This clone occurred once. The chain couples TRBV18 to TRBJ2-7; 11 bases align to TRBD1. The CDR3 has 16 amino acids. Per germline, CDR1 KGHSH and CDR2 LQKENI. Trimming at V came to 0 bases and at J to 3 bases, leaving 4 bases not matched to a gene. CDR3 bases: TGTGCCAGCTCACCACCACGGGACAGGGGGAACTACGAGCAGTACTTC. Protein: CASSPPRDRGNYEQYF.

The V gene is TRBV5-1, the J gene TRBJ2-7; TRBD1 matches at 8 bases. CDR3 size: 15 residues. V gave up 6 bases and J gave up 2 bases; unmatched junction bases: 10. The germline V gene encodes CDR1 SGHRS and CDR2 YFSETQ. The CDR3 sequence is CASINLDRVPYEQYF. CDR3 DNA sequence: TGCGCCAGCATAAATCTGGACAGGGTTCCCTACGAGCAGTACTTC.

CDR3 in DNA: TGCGCCAGCAGCCCCCAAGGGACTGCGGGCCTTAATGAAAAACTGTTTTTT. Amino acids: CASSPQGTAGLNEKLFF. This chain connects TRBV5-1 to TRBJ1-4; TRBD1 might be the D (5 bases). Germline assignment: CDR1 SGHRS and CDR2 YFSETQ. The CDR3 has 17 amino acids. V gave up 4 bases and J gave up 4 bases, with 20 bases separating them.

This chain uses TRBV28 with TRBJ2-6; 7 bases fit TRBD1. CDR1 and CDR2 from the germline V gene are MDHEN and SYDVKM. The V gene end was trimmed by 6 bases and the J gene end by 2 bases; junction bases not matched to a gene: 7. CDR3 length equals 16 residues. Here the CDR3 DNA reads TGTGCCAGCAGAAGTATCCAGGGGGCTGGGGCCAACGTCCTGACTTTC. Translating it yields CASRSIQGAGANVLTF.

The chain employs TRBV18 and TRBJ2-3; 10 nucleotides align to TRBD2. CDR1 and CDR2 from the germline V gene are KGHSH and LQKENI. The CDR3 runs to 18 residues. The V and J ends lost 5 bases and 2 bases, in that order; junction bases with no gene match: 13. CDR3 region: CASSSTTSGRSHTDTQYF. For the CDR3, the DNA is TGTGCCAGCTCAAGTACGACTAGCGGGCGGTCTCACACAGATACGCAGTATTTT.

J is TRBJ1-1 and V is TRBV5-1; D ambiguous. V lost 5 bases to trimming and J lost 1 base, with 12 bases between them. Germline CDR1 SGHRS, CDR2 YFSETQ. This CDR3 is built from 14 residues. The CDR3 region is CASRGGSGNTEAFF. CDR3 DNA: TGCGCCAGCAGAGGTGGCTCTGGGAACACTGAAGCTTTCTTT.

The chain links TRBV28 to TRBJ1-4; D gene unclear. The V gene's germline CDR1 is MDHEN and CDR2 SYDVKM. The length of the CDR3 is 14 residues. V was trimmed by 10 bases and J by 8 bases, leaving 20 bases between them. Here the CDR3 reads CATHELGGREKLFF. CDR3 bases: TGTGCCACCCACGAGTTAGGTGGGAGAGAAAAACTGTTTTTT.

This clone was seen a single time. The genes are TRBV3-1 (or the pseudogene TRBV3-2) and TRBJ2-2; no clear D. CDR1 and CDR2 from the germline V gene are LGHDT and YNNKEL (reference sequence). CDR3 length: 12 residues. Trimming took 4 bases from V and 6 from J, leaving 6 bases between them. The CDR3 coding sequence is TGTGCCAGCAGCCCCCCGTCCGGGGAGCTGTTTTTT. Translation: CASSPPSGELFF.

The chain combines TRBV4-1 with TRBJ2-1; 9 nucleotides align to TRBD1. Looked up from germline, CDR1 is MGHRA and CDR2 is YSYEKL. V shed 2 bases, J shed 4 bases, and the junction held 3 bases outside the gene matches. The CDR3 totals 15 residues. CDR3 nucleotide sequence: TGCGCCAGCAGCCAAAGACAGGGGGAGTACAATGAGCAGTTCTTC. Translated: CASSQRQGEYNEQFF.

In its sample, this clone was seen a few times. This chain links TRBV2 with TRBJ2-7, with TRBD1 matching over 9 bases. Germline V gene data show CDR1 as SNHLY and CDR2 as FYNNEI. CDR3 length: 13 amino acids. J lost 4 bases, V lost 6 bases, and 4 bases had no gene match. The CDR3 nucleotides read TGTGCCAGCAGCCCGGACAGGGGTTACGAGCAGTACTTC. Amino acids: CASSPDRGYEQYF.

The J gene is TRBJ2-1, the V gene TRBV6-5; D ambiguous. Germline V CDR1 and CDR2: MNHEY, SVGAGI. Trimming left V 7 bases short and J 0 bases short, with 7 bases between. This CDR3 contains 13 residues. The CDR3 is CASKAGSYNEQFF. The CDR3 nucleotides are TGTGCCAGCAAGGCTGGCTCCTACAATGAGCAGTTCTTC.

This rearrangement joins TRBV5-4 to TRBJ1-2, with TRBD1 identical over 11 bases. This CDR3 spans 14 amino acids. The J segment lost 7 bases and the V segment lost 4 bases, leaving 6 bases of the junction unmatched. The germline CDR1 and CDR2 sequences are SGHNT and YYREEE (reference sequence). The CDR3 region is CASSLGQGAGGYTF. The CDR3, as DNA: TGTGCCAGCAGCCTAGGACAGGGGGCGGGTGGCTACACCTTC.

This clone was found a few times. The V gene is TRBV6-6, the J gene TRBJ1-1; D ambiguous. Germline V CDR1 and CDR2: MNHNY, SVGAGI (reference sequence). The CDR3 runs 11 residues. Trimming took 1 base from V and 3 from J, leaving 0 bases between them. CDR3 region: CASSYYTEAFF. CDR3 bases: TGTGCCAGCAGTTACTACACTGAAGCTTTCTTT.